This TCR beta chain was identified in a study of T cell responses to AZD1222 COVID-19 vaccine. The CDR3 spans 15 residues. The germline V and J ends were trimmed by 1 base and 2 bases, with 13 bases remaining between them. Clones were read by immunoSEQ multiplex PCR, and TCRdb kept only the in-frame ones, dropping some. The table lists 150,000 or so clones, roughly 88% of them singletons. This sequence originates from an adult in good health. The chain combines TRBV5-3 with TRBJ2-7; D may be TRBD2 (5 bases). TRBV5-3 is marked as an open reading frame, function uncertain. Sequencing was performed on peripheral blood, taken on day 0 of AZD1222 vaccination. The DNA of the CDR3 is TGTGCCAGAAGCTTGTTAGCGCTCGACCCCTACGAGCAGTACTTC. Translated, it gives CARSLLALDPYEQYF.